Listed here are 13 T cell receptor beta chains from one sample, sequenced in a study of T-cell memory formation after mild COVID-19. TCRdb fed the 5' RACE reads into MiXCR, producing one record per CDR3 protein. The sample has about 210,000 distinct CDR3 sequences; over 9.5% are singletons. Sequencing used PBMCs or a T cell subset sorted from them (not recorded which). Receptors originate from a young man who had mild COVID-19 (a few samples of this study predate the infection). Cell type and time point are not known.

This clonotype was seen only a few times. This chain joins TRBV11-2 and TRBJ2-7; D gene ambiguous. With 3 bases removed from V and 2 bases from J, the gap between germline ends came to 8 bases. CDR1 is SGHAT and CDR2 is FQNNGV in the germline V gene. The CDR3 consists of 13 residues. Here the CDR3 reads CASSFPSAYEQYF. The CDR3, as DNA: TGTGCCAGCAGCTTCCCCTCTGCCTACGAGCAGTACTTC.

This clonotype was counted a few times. The V gene is TRBV12-3 or TRBV12-4, the J gene TRBJ2-5, with unresolved D. With 5 bases removed from V and 4 bases from J, the gap between germline ends came to 8 bases. The CDR3 sequence is 12 residues long. CDR3 nucleotide sequence: TGTGCCAGCAGTGAAAGGCGAGAGACCCAGTACTTC. Translation: CASSERRETQYF.

The chain uses TRBV20-1 and TRBJ1-6; TRBD1 matches 7 bases. V lost 5 bases, J lost 7 bases, and 2 bases stayed unmatched. The CDR3 sequence is 12 residues long. CDR1 is DFQATT and CDR2 is SNEGSKA in the germline V gene (reference sequence). The DNA of the CDR3 is TGCAGTGCTGTGACAGGGAATTCACCCCTCCACTTT. Translated, it gives CSAVTGNSPLHF.

This chain joins TRBV12-3 or TRBV12-4 and TRBJ2-1; 13 nucleotides line up with TRBD2. The CDR3 has 17 residues. V lost 1 base, J lost 7 bases, and 7 bases stayed unmatched. The CDR3 reads CASSLGLGTSGVNEQFF. Written as DNA, the CDR3 is TGTGCCAGCAGTTTAGGCTTAGGGACTAGCGGGGTTAATGAGCAGTTCTTC.

This clonotype was detected a few times. The chain has TRBV6-1 and TRBJ1-1; D unclear. Germline V gives CDR1 MNHNS, CDR2 SASEGT. Deletions cut 6 bases from V and 5 bases from J, with 16 bases between. The CDR3 consists of 14 residues. The CDR3 protein is CASSGQTPKTEAFF. The CDR3 nucleotides read TGTGCCAGCAGCGGGCAAACCCCGAAAACTGAAGCTTTCTTT.

This clonotype occurred a few times. This chain joins TRBV10-1 and TRBJ1-2; D is possibly TRBD1 (5 bases). CDR1 is WNHNN, CDR2 SYGVQD, per germline (reference sequence). The V end lost 3 bases, the J end lost 5 bases, and 10 bases lay between the germline ends. CDR3 size: 13 residues. In DNA form, the CDR3 reads TGCGCCAGCAGTGACGGCAGGGAATATGGCTACACCTTC. This sequence encodes CASSDGREYGYTF.

The chain employs TRBV7-9 and TRBJ2-6; the D is unclear. The germline V gene has CDR1 SEHNR and CDR2 FQNEAQ (reference sequence). V lost 1 base and J 2 bases, leaving 6 bases between the germline ends. This CDR3 spans 15 amino acids. CDR3 in DNA: TGTGCCAGCAGCTTAGGCCAGACTGGGGCCAACGTCCTGACTTTC. Its protein is CASSLGQTGANVLTF.

This clonotype was counted between two and nine times. The rearrangement links TRBV20-1 to TRBJ1-3, with D unresolved. The V end lost 4 bases, the J end lost 7 bases, and 8 bases lay between the germline ends. CDR1 and CDR2 (germline): DFQATT, SNEGSKA (reference sequence). This CDR3 is 11 amino acids long. CDR3 in amino acids: CSAKLGNTIYF. The DNA of the CDR3 is TGCAGTGCTAAACTTGGGAACACCATATATTTT.

This clonotype came up many times. The V call is TRBV27, the J call TRBJ1-1; 8 bases fit TRBD1. V was clipped by 4 bases and J by 1 base; unmatched bases: 5. There are 15 residues in the CDR3. Looked up from germline, CDR1 is MNHEY and CDR2 is SMNVEV (reference sequence). The CDR3 loop is CASSSGGTGNTEAFF. CDR3 bases: TGTGCCAGCAGTTCGGGGGGGACAGGGAACACTGAAGCTTTCTTT.

V and J are TRBV7-2 and TRBJ1-1; 7 bases are a match to TRBD1. The CDR3 sequence is 13 residues long. The junction had 4 bases not matched to a gene; V was cut back by 5 bases and J by 4 bases. CDR1 is SGHTA, CDR2 FQGNSA, per germline. The DNA for the CDR3 is TGTGCCAGCAGCCCCCAGGGGGGCACTGAAGCTTTCTTT. Its protein is CASSPQGGTEAFF. Supplemented by reference TRBV7-2 and TRBJ1-1, the full variable domain reads GAGVSQSPSNKVTEKGKDVELRCDPISGHTALYWYRQSLGQGLEFLIYFQGNSAPDKSGLPSDRFSAERTGGSVSTLTIQRTQQEDSAVYLCASSPQGGTEAFFGQGTRLTVV.

The chain uses TRBV18 and TRBJ1-1; the match to TRBD1 covers 7 bases. V gave up 2 bases and J gave up 5 bases; unmatched junction bases: 11. The CDR3 sequence is 16 residues long. Germline CDR1 and CDR2: KGHSH and LQKENI. The CDR3 coding sequence is TGTGCCAGCTCACCAAGCCTGGACAGGATTTCGACTGAAGCTTTCTTT. It codes for CASSPSLDRISTEAFF.

This chain joins TRBV10-3 and TRBJ2-1; D is perhaps TRBD1 (6 bases). This CDR3 has 14 residues. Germline lookup yields CDR1 ENHRY and CDR2 SYGVKD. V dropped 4 bases and J dropped 10 bases, with 17 bases sitting between them. CDR3: CAISGITGLGEQFF. The CDR3 bases are TGTGCCATCAGTGGCATAACAGGGCTTGGCGAGCAGTTCTTC.

This clonotype was counted between two and nine times. Written as DNA, the CDR3 is TGTGCCAGCAGCGATCCGGGACAGGGGGCGGTAGGCTACACCTTC. Its translation: CASSDPGQGAVGYTF. The rearrangement joins TRBV6-4 to TRBJ1-2, with 12 bases identical to TRBD1. The V gene end was trimmed by 6 bases and the J gene end by 8 bases; junction bases not matched to a gene: 10. Germline V CDR1 and CDR2: MRHNA, SNTAGT. The CDR3 consists of 15 residues.